The present entry profiles one TCR beta chain with its context. These data come from a study of cytomegalovirus exposure and HLA in healthy donors. Turning to the study itself: HLA-typed donors were the source of tens of millions of unique TCRs, which an early data release held.

Use of 60 Vbeta and 13 Jbeta primers characterized the PCR. Some clones are missing from TCRdb's copy, which holds only in-frame ones; the method was immunoSEQ multiplex PCR. Among 150,000 or so clones listed, 76% were seen once. This CDR3 comprises 14 residues. Germline CDR1 reads SGDLS; CDR2 reads YYNGEE. V was shortened by 3 bases and J by 2 bases, with 10 bases between the two germline ends. The chain uses TRBV9 and TRBJ2-3; unclear D gene. The sequenced material came from PBMCs. The origin of this receptor is a male donor in good health and CMV-seronegative. The CDR3 region has the DNA TGTGCCAGCAGCGCGACACCTGACACAGATACGCAGTATTTT. The encoded protein is CASSATPDTDTQYF.